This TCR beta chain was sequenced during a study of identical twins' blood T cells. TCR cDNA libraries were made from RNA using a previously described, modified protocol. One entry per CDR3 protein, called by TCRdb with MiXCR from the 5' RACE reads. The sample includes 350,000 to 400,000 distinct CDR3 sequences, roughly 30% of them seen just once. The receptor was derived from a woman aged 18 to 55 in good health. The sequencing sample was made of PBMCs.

CDR3 in DNA: TGCGCCAGCAGTCAATCGATAATCAGGGGGAACACTGAAGCTTTCTTT. Translated, it gives CASSQSIIRGNTEAFF. The genes are TRBV23-1 and TRBJ1-1; TRBD1 might be the D (6 bases). TRBV23-1 is an ORF; its function is uncertain. This CDR3 spans 16 amino acids. V dropped 0 bases and J dropped 1 base, with 12 bases sitting between them.